The 28 T cell receptor beta chains listed next were all sequenced from one sample in a study of shared clonotypes between healthy human individuals. The data were produced by immunoSEQ multiplex PCR, yet TCRdb's version contains in-frame clones alone and is incomplete. The sample records 650,000 to 750,000 clones, about two thirds being singletons. The sample consisted of memory CD4+ T cells sorted from blood. Indicated subset: CD45RA-negative fraction. These receptor sequences come from a woman aged 25-40 years in good health.

The rearrangement joins TRBV4-1 to TRBJ2-2; D is unresolved. The CDR3 length is 14 residues. Deletions cut 2 bases from V and 4 bases from J, with 8 bases between. CDR1 is MGHRA and CDR2 is YSYEKL in the germline V gene. CDR3 residues: CASSQLMGTGELFF. The CDR3 DNA is TGCGCCAGCAGCCAACTCATGGGCACCGGGGAGCTGTTTTTT.

Turning to this clone: Within the sample, other DNA sequences also encode this same CDR3. The chain combines TRBV11-2 with TRBJ1-6; no clear D gene. The germline CDR1 and CDR2 sequences are SGHAT and FQNNGV. This CDR3 has 12 amino acids. V was pared by 0 bases and J by 12 bases, with 6 bases between. CDR3 loop: CASSLDQKPLHF. The CDR3 nucleotides read TGTGCCAGCAGCTTAGATCAGAAACCCCTCCACTTT.

The chain employs TRBV6-1 and TRBJ2-7; 8 positions agree with TRBD2. In germline, CDR1 is MNHNS, CDR2 SASEGT. The CDR3 is 14 residues long. Trimming at V came to 8 bases and at J to 0 bases, leaving 6 bases not matched to a gene. CDR3 DNA sequence: TGTGCCAGCGGAAGGCGGGAGGACTCCTACGAGCAGTACTTC. Encoded protein: CASGRREDSYEQYF.

The V call is TRBV5-1, the J call TRBJ2-1; D is perhaps TRBD1 (5 bases). V dropped 4 bases and J dropped 4 bases, with 12 bases sitting between them. This CDR3 spans 14 amino acids. Germline V gene sequence: CDR1 SGHRS, CDR2 YFSETQ. The CDR3 DNA reads as TGCGCCAGCAGCCAGCCGACAGCTTACAATGAGCAGTTCTTC. Its translation: CASSQPTAYNEQFF.

This sequence joins TRBV30 and TRBJ1-5; no reliable D call. Germline CDR1 GTSNPN, CDR2 SVGIG (reference sequence). The V and J ends lost 4 bases and 6 bases respectively, with 13 bases between them. The CDR3 is 13 amino acids. CDR3 sequence: CAWTSLIAQPQHF. The CDR3 region has the DNA TGTGCCTGGACATCTTTGATAGCTCAGCCCCAGCATTTT.

The chain links TRBV6-1 to TRBJ1-5; no clear D. The CDR3 runs to 14 residues. Trimming left V 4 bases short and J 0 bases short, with 7 bases between. Per germline, CDR1 MNHNS and CDR2 SASEGT. The chain's CDR3 is CASSADGSNQPQHF. In DNA, the CDR3 is TGTGCCAGCAGTGCCGACGGTAGCAATCAGCCCCAGCATTTT.

The J gene is TRBJ1-2, the V gene TRBV28; the D is unclear. The CDR3 extends over 13 amino acids. Trimming pared 6 bases from V and 0 bases from J, leaving 8 bases between. CDR1 MDHEN and CDR2 SYDVKM come from the germline V gene. CDR3 loop: CASSQTPNYGYTF. CDR3 in DNA: TGTGCCAGCAGCCAAACACCTAACTATGGCTACACCTTC.

The genes are TRBV28 and TRBJ1-5; 8 bases fit TRBD1. The V gene's germline CDR1 is MDHEN and CDR2 SYDVKM. The CDR3 runs 16 residues. V was clipped by 7 bases and J by 0 bases; unmatched bases: 8. CDR3 in DNA: TGTGCCAGCACGACAGGGGAACCCTATAGCAATCAGCCCCAGCATTTT. It codes for CASTTGEPYSNQPQHF.

This clone has just one count. J is TRBJ2-1 and V is TRBV28, with 11 positions matching TRBD2. CDR3 size: 12 residues. Germline values: CDR1 MDHEN, CDR2 SYDVKM. The CDR3 is CVTSGRRHEQFF. The CDR3 DNA is TGTGTTACTAGCGGGAGAAGACATGAGCAGTTCTTC. Full variable domain (missing parts from reference TRBV28 and TRBJ2-1): DVKVTQSSRYLVKRTGEKVFLECVQDMDHENMFWYRQDPGLGLRLIYFSYDVKMKEKGDIPEGYSVSREKKERFSLILESASTNQTSMYLCVTSGRRHEQFFGPGTRLTVL.

The rearrangement uses TRBV27 and TRBJ2-5; a weak D match, TRBD1 (5 bases). This CDR3 is built from 13 residues. In germline, CDR1 is MNHEY, CDR2 SMNVEV (reference sequence). Deletions cut 3 bases from V and 1 base from J, with 6 bases between. CDR3 bases: TGTGCCAGCAGTTTCAGGGCCCAAGAGACCCAGTACTTC. This translates into CASSFRAQETQYF.

The chain joins TRBV19 to TRBJ2-2, with 9 bases identical to TRBD1. V lost 3 bases to trimming and J lost 6 bases; unmatched junction nucleotides: 8. CDR1 LNHDA and CDR2 SQIVND come from the germline V gene (reference sequence). The CDR3 covers 16 residues. The CDR3 DNA reads TGTGCCAGTAGTATCCGGGACAGGGTAAGGGCCGGGGAGCTGTTTTTT. This codes for CASSIRDRVRAGELFF.

This clone occurred once. This chain uses TRBV30 with TRBJ1-5; tentatively, D is TRBD1 (5 bases). Trimming stripped 2 bases from V and 4 bases from J, with 12 bases between. The CDR3 has 14 amino acids. Germline V lookup: CDR1 GTSNPN, CDR2 SVGIG (reference sequence). The CDR3 is CAWSSQGGNQPQHF. The CDR3 DNA reads TGTGCCTGGAGTTCGCAGGGAGGAAATCAGCCCCAGCATTTT.

This clone was recorded a few times. This chain connects TRBV18 to TRBJ2-1; D is possibly TRBD1 (6 bases). Per germline, CDR1 KGHSH and CDR2 LQKENI. The CDR3 is 15 amino acids. V lost 2 bases to trimming and J lost 4 bases, with 12 bases between them. For the CDR3, the DNA is TGTGCCAGCTCACCAGGACAGACGTTGTACAATGAGCAGTTCTTC. Encoded protein: CASSPGQTLYNEQFF.

This clone was observed once. The CDR3 sequence: CASSLGTGDNNEQFF. The CDR3 DNA follows: TGTGCCAGCAGCTTAGGGACAGGGGACAACAATGAGCAGTTCTTC. The V call is TRBV7-9, the J call TRBJ2-1; 9 nucleotides line up with TRBD1. Per germline, CDR1 SEHNR and CDR2 FQNEAQ (reference sequence). The CDR3 sequence is 15 residues long. V trimming: 1 base; J trimming: 5 bases; junction bases outside the gene matches: 3.

DNA of the CDR3: TGTGCCAGCAGCTTAACGCCGGGACTAGCGGGAGCGAAGCAGTACTTC. Protein: CASSLTPGLAGAKQYF. V and J are TRBV7-3 and TRBJ2-7; 14 nucleotides align to TRBD2. J was trimmed by 8 bases and V by 0 bases; bases with no gene match: 6. This CDR3 has 16 residues. CDR1 and CDR2 (germline): SGHTA, FQGTGA.

The rearrangement links TRBV28 to TRBJ2-7; the match to TRBD1 covers 11 bases. The CDR3 is 15 amino acids. V dropped 7 bases and J dropped 3; count of bases not matched to a gene: 8. CDR1 and CDR2 (germline): MDHEN, SYDVKM. The CDR3 reads CASNGPGTGGYEQYF. The CDR3 DNA follows: TGTGCCAGCAACGGTCCCGGGACAGGGGGCTACGAGCAGTACTTC.

The gene calls are TRBV11-2 and TRBJ2-3; TRBD2 agrees at 11 bases. Trimming removed 5 bases from V and 3 bases from J; junction bases left unmatched: 7. The CDR3 is 16 amino acids. Germline assignment: CDR1 SGHAT and CDR2 FQNNGV. CDR3 in amino acids: CASSPLPSGRTDTQYF. As DNA, the CDR3 is TGTGCCAGCAGCCCACTCCCTAGCGGGAGGACAGATACGCAGTATTTT. The variable domain in full, with the rest retrieved from reference TRBV11-2 and TRBJ2-3, is EAGVAQSPRYKIIEKRQSVAFWCNPISGHATLYWYQQILGQGPKLLIQFQNNGVVDDSQLPKDRFSAERLKGVDSTLKIQPAKLEDSAVYLCASSPLPSGRTDTQYFGPGTRLTVL.

This chain joins TRBV18 and TRBJ1-1; no reliable D call. The CDR3 spans 15 residues. Germline V gene lookup returns CDR1 KGHSH and CDR2 LQKENI. Trimming took 3 bases from V and 4 from J, leaving 15 bases between them. The CDR3 loop is CASSPGPGGITEAFF. CDR3 sequence (DNA): TGTGCCAGCTCACCGGGCCCTGGAGGGATCACTGAAGCTTTCTTT.

The V gene is TRBV14, the J gene TRBJ1-1; no definite D call. Germline CDR1 and CDR2: SGHDN and FVKESK. This CDR3 is built from 15 residues. Trimming left V 0 bases short and J 0 bases short, with 8 bases between. The DNA for the CDR3 is TGTGCCAGCAGCCAAGATAATGGTTTGAACACTGAAGCTTTCTTT. As protein: CASSQDNGLNTEAFF. The variable domain in full, with the rest retrieved from reference TRBV14 and TRBJ1-1, is EAGVTQFPSHSVIEKGQTVTLRCDPISGHDNLYWYRRVMGKEIKFLLHFVKESKQDESGMPNNRFLAERTGGTYSTLKVQPAELEDSGVYFCASSQDNGLNTEAFFGQGTRLTVV.

CDR3 nucleotide sequence: TGCAGCGTTGGTACCGCCGGGACCCGAACCTTCACAGATACGCAGTATTTT. It yields the protein CSVGTAGTRTFTDTQYF. This chain joins TRBV29-1 and TRBJ2-3; D tentatively reads TRBD1 or TRBD2 (5 bases each). The V end was cut by 4 bases, the J end by 2 bases, with 22 bases between. CDR1 SQVTM and CDR2 ANQGSEA come from the germline V gene. This CDR3 comprises 17 residues.

V is TRBV5-1 and J is TRBJ2-7, with TRBD2 matching over 7 bases. The CDR3 length is 17 residues. In germline, CDR1 is SGHRS, CDR2 YFSETQ. The V and J ends lost 4 bases and 1 base, in that order; junction bases with no gene match: 14. The chain's CDR3 is CASSPGGAAPKSYEQYF. Here the CDR3 DNA reads TGCGCCAGCAGCCCGGGGGGTGCTGCGCCTAAGTCCTACGAGCAGTACTTC. Combining the CDR3 with reference TRBV5-1 and TRBJ2-7 gives the whole variable domain KAGVTQTPRYLIKTRGQQVTLSCSPISGHRSVSWYQQTPGQGLQFLFEYFSETQRNKGNFPGRFSGRQFSNSRSEMNVSTLELGDSALYLCASSPGGAAPKSYEQYFGPGTRLTVT.

The gene calls are TRBV30 and TRBJ2-1; the D gene is possibly TRBD2 (6 bases). Trimming left V 2 bases short and J 0 bases short, with 20 bases between. Germline CDR1 and CDR2: GTSNPN and SVGIG (reference sequence). The CDR3 length is 18 residues. The CDR3 loop is CAWSPTGLALNSYNEQFF. DNA for the CDR3: TGTGCCTGGAGTCCAACGGGCCTAGCGCTGAACTCCTACAATGAGCAGTTCTTC.

The CDR3 DNA follows: TGTGCCAGCAGCTTACTGGATAGCAATCAGCCCCAGCATTTT. Residues: CASSLLDSNQPQHF. The chain carries TRBV7-8 and TRBJ1-5; D unclear. This CDR3 comprises 14 residues. Deletions cut 2 bases from V and 0 bases from J, with 5 bases between. Germline V gene lookup returns CDR1 SGHVS and CDR2 FQNEAQ.

This clone showed up just a few times. The V and J genes are TRBV2 and TRBJ2-7; D is unclear. Germline assignment: CDR1 SNHLY and CDR2 FYNNEI. The length of the CDR3 is 12 residues. The germline V and J ends were trimmed by 3 bases and 3 bases, with 6 bases remaining between them. The CDR3 loop reads CASSDGSYEQYF. CDR3 DNA sequence: TGTGCCAGCAGTGACGGAAGCTACGAGCAGTACTTC. Using reference TRBV2 and TRBJ2-7 for the parts outside the CDR3, the full variable domain is EPEVTQTPSHQVTQMGQEVILRCVPISNHLYFYWYRQILGQKVEFLVSFYNNEISEKSEIFDDQFSVERPDGSNFTLKIRSTKLEDSAMYFCASSDGSYEQYFGPGTRLTVT.

The chain couples TRBV7-9 to TRBJ2-2, with TRBD1 as a possible D gene (6 bases). The V end lost 5 bases, the J end lost 0 bases, and 19 bases lay between the germline ends. Germline loops: CDR1 SEHNR, CDR2 FQNEAQ (reference sequence). The CDR3 contains 18 residues. CDR3 sequence reads: CASSTPIGDIANTGELFF. CDR3 coding DNA: TGTGCCAGCAGCACCCCGATCGGGGACATAGCGAACACCGGGGAGCTGTTTTTT.

The chain uses TRBV10-3 and TRBJ2-1; 9 bases agree with TRBD1. Germline lookup yields CDR1 ENHRY and CDR2 SYGVKD. This CDR3 is 13 amino acids long. V lost 6 bases to trimming and J lost 7 bases; unmatched junction nucleotides: 4. CDR3 coding DNA: TGTGCCATCAGACAGGGGGCGGAAAATGAGCAGTTCTTC. It specifies CAIRQGAENEQFF.

This chain links TRBV7-6 with TRBJ2-2; 14 nucleotides match TRBD2. The CDR3 loop spans 19 amino acids. J gave up 8 bases and V 2 bases, and 13 bases lay outside the gene matches. CDR1 SGHVS and CDR2 FNYEAQ come from the germline V gene. Here the CDR3 reads CASSLFRTSGRTKAGELFF. DNA of the CDR3: TGTGCCAGCAGCTTATTTAGGACTAGCGGGAGGACCAAGGCTGGGGAGCTGTTTTTT.

The rearrangement joins TRBV29-1 to TRBJ2-7, with 10 nucleotides matching TRBD1. Unmatched junction bases numbered 14, after V lost 5 bases and J lost 4 bases. Germline CDR1 and CDR2: SQVTM and ANQGSEA. The CDR3 has 16 residues. The CDR3 reads CSVRLVARTGGYEQYF. In nucleotides, the CDR3 is TGCAGCGTTAGGCTAGTTGCTAGGACAGGGGGGTACGAGCAGTACTTC.